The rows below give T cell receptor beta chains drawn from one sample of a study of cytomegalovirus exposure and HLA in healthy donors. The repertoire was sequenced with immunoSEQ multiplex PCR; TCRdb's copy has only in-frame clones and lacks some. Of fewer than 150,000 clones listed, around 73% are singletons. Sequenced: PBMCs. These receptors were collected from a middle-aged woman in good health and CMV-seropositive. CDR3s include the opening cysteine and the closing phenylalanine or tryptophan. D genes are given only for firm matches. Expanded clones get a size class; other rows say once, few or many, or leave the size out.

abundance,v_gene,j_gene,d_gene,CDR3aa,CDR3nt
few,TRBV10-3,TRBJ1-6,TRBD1,CAINMDRGGSPLHF,TGTGCCATCAATATGGACAGGGGGGGTTCACCCCTCCACTTT
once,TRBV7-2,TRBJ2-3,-,CASSFGGGWGTDTQYF,TGTGCCAGCAGCTTCGGTGGGGGCTGGGGAACAGATACGCAGTATTTT
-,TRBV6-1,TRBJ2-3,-,CASRQSSTDTQYF,TGTGCCAGTAGACAGTCTAGCACAGATACGCAGTATTTT
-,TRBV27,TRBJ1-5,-,CASRGLGSNQPQHF,TGTGCCAGCAGGGGGCTGGGAAGCAATCAGCCCCAGCATTTT
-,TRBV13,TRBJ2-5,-,CASSPFRGAQETQYF,TGTGCCAGCAGCCCTTTTCGGGGGGCCCAAGAGACCCAGTACTTC
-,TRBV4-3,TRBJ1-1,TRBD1,CASSQDTTGPNTEAFF,TGCGCCAGCAGCCAAGATACGACAGGGCCGAACACTGAAGCTTTCTTT
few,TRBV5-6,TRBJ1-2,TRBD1,CASSLGDRSIYGYTF,TGTGCCAGCAGCTTAGGGGACAGGTCAATCTATGGCTACACCTTC
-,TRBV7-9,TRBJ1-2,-,CASSLEGLYGYTF,TGTGCCAGCAGCTTAGAGGGACTCTATGGCTACACCTTC
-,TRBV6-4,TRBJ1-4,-,CASSAGHGNEKLFF,TGTGCCAGCAGCGCTGGACACGGTAATGAAAAACTGTTTTTT
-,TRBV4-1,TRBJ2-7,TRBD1,CASSQAGTGINEQYF,TGCGCCAGCAGCCAAGCTGGGACAGGGATTAACGAGCAGTACTTC
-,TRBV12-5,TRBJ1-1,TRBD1,CASGFSQGGLGTEAFF,TGTGCTAGTGGTTTTTCACAGGGGGGGCTCGGGACTGAAGCTTTCTTT
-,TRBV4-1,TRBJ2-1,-,CASSQVQGKSYNEQFF,TGCGCCAGCAGCCAAGTCCAGGGGAAATCCTACAATGAGCAGTTCTTC
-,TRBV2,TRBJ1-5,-,CASTWGDSNQPQHF,TGTGCCAGCACGTGGGGGGATAGCAATCAGCCCCAGCATTTT
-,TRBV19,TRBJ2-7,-,CASSIAGGPYEQYF,TGTGCCAGTAGTATAGCTGGGGGCCCCTACGAGCAGTACTTC
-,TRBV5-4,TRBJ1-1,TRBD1,CASSSTGDDTEAFF,TGTGCCAGCAGTAGCACAGGGGACGACACTGAAGCTTTCTTT
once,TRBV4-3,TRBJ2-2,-,CASSLYSGGNTGELFF,TGCGCCAGCAGCCTTTATTCCGGGGGGAACACCGGGGAGCTGTTTTTT
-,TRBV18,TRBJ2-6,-,CASSPTAGANVLTF,TGTGCCAGCTCACCGACAGCCGGGGCCAACGTCCTGACTTTC
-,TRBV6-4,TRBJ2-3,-,CASSEEESTDTQYF,TGTGCCAGCAGTGAGGAGGAGAGCACAGATACGCAGTATTTT
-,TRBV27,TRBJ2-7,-,CASSPLSSYEQYF,TGTGCCAGCAGTCCTCTGAGCTCCTACGAGCAGTACTTC
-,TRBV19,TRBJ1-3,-,CASSIGSAGNTIYF,TGTGCCAGTAGTATAGGATCCGCGGGAAACACCATATATTTT
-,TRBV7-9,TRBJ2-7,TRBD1,CASLRTGPTYEQYF,TGTGCCAGCCTTAGGACAGGGCCCACCTACGAGCAGTACTTC
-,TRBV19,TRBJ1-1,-,CASSIDGQKGAFF,TGTGCCAGTAGTATAGATGGACAAAAGGGAGCTTTCTTT
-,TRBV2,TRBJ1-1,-,CASSENSYTEAFF,TGTGCCAGCAGTGAAAACAGTTACACCGAAGCTTTCTTT
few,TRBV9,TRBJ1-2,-,CASSDPLGGVYGYTF,TGTGCCAGCAGCGATCCCCTCGGGGGGGTCTATGGCTACACCTTC
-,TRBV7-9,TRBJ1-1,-,CASSLGGGTEAFF,TGTGCCAGCAGCTTGGGGGGGGGCACTGAAGCTTTCTTT
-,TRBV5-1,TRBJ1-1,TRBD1,CASSPTGVTTTEAFF,TGCGCCAGCAGCCCGACAGGGGTCACCACCACTGAAGCTTTCTTT
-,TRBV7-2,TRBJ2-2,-,CASSLLSVSGELFF,TGTGCCAGCAGCTTATTGTCTGTATCCGGGGAGCTGTTTTTT
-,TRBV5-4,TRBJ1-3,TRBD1,CASSSDRVAGNTIYF,TGTGCCAGCAGCTCGGACAGGGTTGCTGGAAACACCATATATTTT
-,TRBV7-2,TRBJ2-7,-,CASSRSGGQSSYEQYF,TGTGCCAGCAGCCGTTCCGGGGGACAGAGCTCCTACGAGCAGTACTTC
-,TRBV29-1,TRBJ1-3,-,CSAMTAFSGNTIYF,TGCAGCGCGATGACAGCCTTCTCTGGAAACACCATATATTTT
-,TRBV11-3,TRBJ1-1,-,CASSLRGTGTEAFF,TGTGCCAGTAGCTTACGAGGTACGGGCACTGAAGCTTTCTTT
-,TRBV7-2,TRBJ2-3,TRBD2,CASSSGLAVRDPDTQYF,TGTGCCAGCAGCTCTGGACTAGCCGTCCGGGACCCAGATACGCAGTATTTT
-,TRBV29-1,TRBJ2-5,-,CSVGPGRGQGYQETQYF,TGCAGCGTTGGACCTGGTAGGGGTCAGGGTTACCAAGAGACCCAGTACTTC
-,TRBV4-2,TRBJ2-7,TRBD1,CASSQVGQSYYEQYF,TGTGCCAGCAGCCAAGTGGGACAGAGTTACTACGAGCAGTACTTC
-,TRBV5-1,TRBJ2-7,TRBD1,CASSGGTGGEQYF,TGCGCCAGCAGCGGAGGGACAGGGGGCGAGCAGTACTTC
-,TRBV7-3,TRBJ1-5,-,CASSLVRGQPQHF,TGTGCCAGCAGCTTAGTCAGGGGACAGCCCCAGCATTTT
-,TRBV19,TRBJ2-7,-,CASSMGASYEQYF,TGTGCCAGTAGTATGGGAGCTTCCTACGAGCAGTACTTC
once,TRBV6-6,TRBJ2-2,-,CASSPDRHLNTGELFF,TGTGCCAGCAGTCCAGACAGGCACTTGAACACCGGGGAGCTGTTTTTT
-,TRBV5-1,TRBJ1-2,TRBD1,CASSLTTGGVYGYTF,TGCGCCAGCAGCTTGACGACAGGGGGTGTCTATGGCTACACCTTC
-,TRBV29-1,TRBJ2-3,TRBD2,CSVSPSGGREDTQYF,TGCAGCGTTTCGCCCTCGGGGGGACGGGAAGATACGCAGTATTTT
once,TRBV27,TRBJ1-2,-,CASSPIVTNYGYTF,TGTGCCAGCAGTCCCATAGTAACTAACTATGGCTACACCTTC
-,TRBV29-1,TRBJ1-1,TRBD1,CSAMGQLNTEAFF,TGCAGCGCCATGGGACAGCTTAACACTGAAGCTTTCTTT
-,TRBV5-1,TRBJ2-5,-,CASSLQFPQETQYF,TGCGCCAGCAGCTTACAGTTCCCCCAAGAGACCCAGTACTTC
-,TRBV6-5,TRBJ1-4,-,CASSLTTNEKLFF,TGTGCCAGCAGTTTAACAACTAATGAAAAACTGTTTTTT
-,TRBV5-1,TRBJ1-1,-,CASSVQGFTEAFF,TGCGCCAGCAGCGTGCAGGGCTTCACTGAAGCTTTCTTT
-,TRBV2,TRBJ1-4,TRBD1,CASSLDRGNEKLFF,TGTGCCAGCAGCCTGGACAGGGGAAATGAAAAACTGTTTTTT
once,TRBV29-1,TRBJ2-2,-,CSVESRGPRSGELFF,TGCAGCGTTGAAAGCAGGGGTCCTCGTTCCGGGGAGCTGTTTTTT
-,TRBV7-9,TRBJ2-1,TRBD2,CASSPGLYHNEQFF,TGTGCCAGCAGCCCGGGACTATATCACAATGAGCAGTTCTTC
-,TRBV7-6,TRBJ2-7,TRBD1,CASSANRGGYEQYF,TGTGCCAGCAGCGCCAACAGGGGCGGTTACGAGCAGTACTTC
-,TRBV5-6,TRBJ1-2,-,CASSLDINYGYTF,TGTGCCAGCAGCTTAGACATCAACTATGGCTACACCTTC
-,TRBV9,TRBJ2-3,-,CASSPTRTDTQYF,TGTGCCAGCAGCCCTACTAGAACAGATACGCAGTATTTT
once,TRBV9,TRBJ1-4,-,CASSDNDGEQKLFF,TGTGCCAGCAGCGACAACGACGGGGAACAAAAACTGTTTTTT
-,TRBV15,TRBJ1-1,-,CATSQSPADTEAFF,TGTGCCACCAGCCAGAGTCCCGCGGACACTGAAGCTTTCTTT